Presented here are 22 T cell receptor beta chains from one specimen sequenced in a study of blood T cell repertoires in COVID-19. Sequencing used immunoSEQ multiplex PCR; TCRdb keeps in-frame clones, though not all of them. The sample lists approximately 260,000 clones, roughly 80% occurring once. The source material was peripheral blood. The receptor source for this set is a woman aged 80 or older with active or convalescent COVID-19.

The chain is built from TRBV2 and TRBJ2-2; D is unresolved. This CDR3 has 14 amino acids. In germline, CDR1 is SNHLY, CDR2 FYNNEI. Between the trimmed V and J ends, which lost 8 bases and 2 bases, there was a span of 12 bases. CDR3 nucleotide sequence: TGTGCCAGCCGAACGAGAGGAAACACCGGGGAGCTGTTTTTT. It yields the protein CASRTRGNTGELFF.

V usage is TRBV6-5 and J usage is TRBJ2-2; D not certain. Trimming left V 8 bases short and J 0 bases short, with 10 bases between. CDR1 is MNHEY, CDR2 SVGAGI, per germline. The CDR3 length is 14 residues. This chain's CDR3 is CASLRPTNTGELFF. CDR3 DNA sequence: TGTGCCAGCTTGAGGCCAACGAACACCGGGGAGCTGTTTTTT.

This CDR3 is CASSLALGANTEAFF. The CDR3 DNA follows: TGTGCCAGCAGCTTAGCGCTGGGGGCGAACACTGAAGCTTTCTTT. The chain links TRBV7-9 to TRBJ1-1; D might be TRBD1 (6 bases). This CDR3 has 15 residues. The germline V gene encodes CDR1 SEHNR and CDR2 FQNEAQ (reference sequence). Trimming took off 0 bases at V and 1 base at J, with 9 bases between the two ends.

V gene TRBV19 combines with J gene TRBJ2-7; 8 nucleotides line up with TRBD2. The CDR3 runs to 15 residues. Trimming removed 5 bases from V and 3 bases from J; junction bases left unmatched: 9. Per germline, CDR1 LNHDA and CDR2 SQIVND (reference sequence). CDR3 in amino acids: CASSDQRGRIYEQYF. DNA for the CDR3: TGTGCCAGTAGTGACCAACGCGGGAGGATCTACGAGCAGTACTTC.

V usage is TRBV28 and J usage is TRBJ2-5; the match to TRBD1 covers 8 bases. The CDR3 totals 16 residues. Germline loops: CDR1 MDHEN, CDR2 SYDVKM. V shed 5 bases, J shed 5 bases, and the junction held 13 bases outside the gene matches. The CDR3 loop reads CASSPRTGKGEETQYF. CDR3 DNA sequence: TGTGCCAGCAGTCCCCGGACAGGGAAGGGTGAGGAGACCCAGTACTTC.

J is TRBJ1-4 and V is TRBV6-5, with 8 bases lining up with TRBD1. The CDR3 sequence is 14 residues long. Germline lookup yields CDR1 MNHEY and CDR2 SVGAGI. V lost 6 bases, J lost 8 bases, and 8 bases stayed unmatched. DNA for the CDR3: TGTGCCAGCAGGGTTACAGGGGGACACGAAAAACTGTTTTTT. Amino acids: CASRVTGGHEKLFF.

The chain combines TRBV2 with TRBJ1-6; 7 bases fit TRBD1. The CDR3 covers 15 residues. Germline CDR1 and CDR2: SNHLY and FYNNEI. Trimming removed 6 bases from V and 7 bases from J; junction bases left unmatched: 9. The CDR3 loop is CASSLEGQPNSPLHF. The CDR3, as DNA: TGTGCCAGCAGCCTGGAGGGACAGCCAAATTCACCCCTCCACTTT.

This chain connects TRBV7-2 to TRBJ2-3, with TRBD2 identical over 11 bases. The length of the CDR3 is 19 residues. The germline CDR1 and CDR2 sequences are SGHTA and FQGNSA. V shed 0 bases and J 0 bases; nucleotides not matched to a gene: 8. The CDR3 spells CASSLARTSGPSSTDTQYF. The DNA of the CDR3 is TGTGCCAGCAGCTTAGCAAGGACTAGCGGGCCCTCTAGCACAGATACGCAGTATTTT.

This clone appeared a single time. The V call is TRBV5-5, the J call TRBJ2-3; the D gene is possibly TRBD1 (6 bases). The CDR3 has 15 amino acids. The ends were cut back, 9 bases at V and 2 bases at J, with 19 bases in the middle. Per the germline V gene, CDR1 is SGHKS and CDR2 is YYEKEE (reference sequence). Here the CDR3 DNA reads TGTGCCACCAAAACAGGGACCCCCCTCACAGATACGCAGTATTTT. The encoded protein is CATKTGTPLTDTQYF.

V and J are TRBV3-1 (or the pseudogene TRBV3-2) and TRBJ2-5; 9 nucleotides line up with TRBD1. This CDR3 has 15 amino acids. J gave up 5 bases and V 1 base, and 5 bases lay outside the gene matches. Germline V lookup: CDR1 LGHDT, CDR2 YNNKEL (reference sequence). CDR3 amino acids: CASSQGGQGRETQYF. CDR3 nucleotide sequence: TGTGCCAGCAGCCAAGGGGGACAGGGTAGGGAGACCCAGTACTTC.

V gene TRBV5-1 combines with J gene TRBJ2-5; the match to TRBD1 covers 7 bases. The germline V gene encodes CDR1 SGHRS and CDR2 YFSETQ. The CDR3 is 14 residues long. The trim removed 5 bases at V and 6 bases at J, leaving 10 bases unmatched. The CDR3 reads CASRPDQGEKTQYF. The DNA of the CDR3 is TGCGCCAGCAGACCGGATCAGGGGGAAAAGACCCAGTACTTC.

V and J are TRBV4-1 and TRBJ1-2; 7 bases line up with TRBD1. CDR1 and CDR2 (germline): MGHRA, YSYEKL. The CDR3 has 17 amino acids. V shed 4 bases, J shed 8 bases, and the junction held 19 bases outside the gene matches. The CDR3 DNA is TGCGCCAGCAGCCTAAGAGGATCGGGACAGATTGAGAGCGGCTACACCTTC. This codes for CASSLRGSGQIESGYTF.

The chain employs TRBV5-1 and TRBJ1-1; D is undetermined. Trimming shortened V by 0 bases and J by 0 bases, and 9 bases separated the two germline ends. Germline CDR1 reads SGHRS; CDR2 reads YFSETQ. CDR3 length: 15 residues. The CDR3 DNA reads TGCGCCAGCAGCTTGGCCCGAGGAGTGAACACTGAAGCTTTCTTT. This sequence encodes CASSLARGVNTEAFF.

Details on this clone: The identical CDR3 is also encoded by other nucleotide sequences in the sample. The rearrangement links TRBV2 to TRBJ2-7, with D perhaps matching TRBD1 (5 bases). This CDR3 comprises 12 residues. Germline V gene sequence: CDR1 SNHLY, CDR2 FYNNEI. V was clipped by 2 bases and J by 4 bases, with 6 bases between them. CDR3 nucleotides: TGTGCCAGCAGTGAACAGGGTTACGAGCAGTACTTC. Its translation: CASSEQGYEQYF. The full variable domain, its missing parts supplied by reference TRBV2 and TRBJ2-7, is EPEVTQTPSHQVTQMGQEVILRCVPISNHLYFYWYRQILGQKVEFLVSFYNNEISEKSEIFDDQFSVERPDGSNFTLKIRSTKLEDSAMYFCASSEQGYEQYFGPGTRLTVT.

The CDR3 nucleotides read TGTGCCAGCAGTTCCCGGGTAGCGGGAGAGGTAGAGACCCAGTACTTC. Its translation is CASSSRVAGEVETQYF. V usage is TRBV27 and J usage is TRBJ2-5, with 9 bases that match TRBD2. Germline CDR1 and CDR2: MNHEY and SMNVEV (reference sequence). After removal of 4 bases from V and 4 bases from J, the junction contained 10 bases not matched to a gene. This CDR3 has 16 residues.

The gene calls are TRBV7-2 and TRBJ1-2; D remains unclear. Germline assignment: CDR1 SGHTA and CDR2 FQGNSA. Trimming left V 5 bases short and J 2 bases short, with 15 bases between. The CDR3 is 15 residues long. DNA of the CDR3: TGTGCCAGCAGCGCCAGAGGAGGGAAAAACTATGGCTACACCTTC. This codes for CASSARGGKNYGYTF. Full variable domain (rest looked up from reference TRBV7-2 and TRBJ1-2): GAGVSQSPSNKVTEKGKDVELRCDPISGHTALYWYRQSLGQGLEFLIYFQGNSAPDKSGLPSDRFSAERTGGSVSTLTIQRTQQEDSAVYLCASSARGGKNYGYTFGSGTRLTVV.

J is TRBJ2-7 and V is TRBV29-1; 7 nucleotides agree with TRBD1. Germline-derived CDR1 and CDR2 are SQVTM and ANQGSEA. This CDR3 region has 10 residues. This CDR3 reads CSGRTDGQAV. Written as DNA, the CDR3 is TGCAGCGGCCGGACAGACGGACAGGCGGTC.

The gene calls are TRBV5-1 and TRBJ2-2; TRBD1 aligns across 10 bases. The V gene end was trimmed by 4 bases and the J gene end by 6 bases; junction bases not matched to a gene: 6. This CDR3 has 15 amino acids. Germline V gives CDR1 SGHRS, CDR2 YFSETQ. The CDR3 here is CASSPGTGAAGELFF. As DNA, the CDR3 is TGCGCCAGCAGCCCCGGGACAGGGGCCGCCGGGGAGCTGTTTTTT.

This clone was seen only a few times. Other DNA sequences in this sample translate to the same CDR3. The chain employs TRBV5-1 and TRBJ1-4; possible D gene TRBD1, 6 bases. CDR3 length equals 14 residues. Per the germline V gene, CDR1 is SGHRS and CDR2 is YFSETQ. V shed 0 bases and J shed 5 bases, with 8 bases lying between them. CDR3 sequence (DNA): TGCGCCAGCAGCTTGGCAGGGACAAATGAAAAACTGTTTTTT. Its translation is CASSLAGTNEKLFF. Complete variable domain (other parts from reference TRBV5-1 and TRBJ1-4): KAGVTQTPRYLIKTRGQQVTLSCSPISGHRSVSWYQQTPGQGLQFLFEYFSETQRNKGNFPGRFSGRQFSNSRSEMNVSTLELGDSALYLCASSLAGTNEKLFFGSGTQLSVL.

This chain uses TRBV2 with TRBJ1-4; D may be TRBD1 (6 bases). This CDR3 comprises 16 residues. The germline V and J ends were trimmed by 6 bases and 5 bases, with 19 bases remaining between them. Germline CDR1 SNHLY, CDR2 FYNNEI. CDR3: CASRITNRARNEKLFF. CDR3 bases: TGTGCCAGCAGAATCACAAACAGGGCGAGGAATGAAAAACTGTTTTTT.

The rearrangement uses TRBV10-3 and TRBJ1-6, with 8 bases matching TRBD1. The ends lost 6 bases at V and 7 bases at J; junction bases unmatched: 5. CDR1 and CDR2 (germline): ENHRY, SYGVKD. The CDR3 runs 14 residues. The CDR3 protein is CAIRRDRSNSPLHF. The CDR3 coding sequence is TGTGCCATCAGAAGGGACAGGTCGAATTCACCCCTCCACTTT.

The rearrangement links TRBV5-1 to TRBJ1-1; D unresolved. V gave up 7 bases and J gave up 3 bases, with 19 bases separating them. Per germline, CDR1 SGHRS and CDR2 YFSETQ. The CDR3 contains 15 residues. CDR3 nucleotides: TGCGCCAGCGAGGTAGGAGGGATCGGGGACACTGAAGCTTTCTTT. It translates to CASEVGGIGDTEAFF.